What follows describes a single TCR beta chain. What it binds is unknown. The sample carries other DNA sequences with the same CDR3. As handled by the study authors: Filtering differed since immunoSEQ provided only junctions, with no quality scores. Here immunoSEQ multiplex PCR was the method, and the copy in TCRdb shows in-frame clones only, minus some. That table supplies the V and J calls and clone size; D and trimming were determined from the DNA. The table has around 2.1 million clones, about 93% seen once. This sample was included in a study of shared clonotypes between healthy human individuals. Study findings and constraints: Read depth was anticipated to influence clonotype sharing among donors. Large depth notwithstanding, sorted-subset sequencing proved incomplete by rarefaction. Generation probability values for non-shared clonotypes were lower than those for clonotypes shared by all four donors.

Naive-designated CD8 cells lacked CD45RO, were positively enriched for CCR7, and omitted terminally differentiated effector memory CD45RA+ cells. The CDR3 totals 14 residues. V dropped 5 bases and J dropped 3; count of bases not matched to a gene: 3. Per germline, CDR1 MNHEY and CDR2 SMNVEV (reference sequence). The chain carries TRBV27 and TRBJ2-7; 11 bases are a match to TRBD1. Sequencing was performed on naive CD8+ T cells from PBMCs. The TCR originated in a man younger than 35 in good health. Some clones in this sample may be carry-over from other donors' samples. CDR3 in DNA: TGTGCCAGCAGTCGGGACAGGGGGTTCTACGAGCAGTACTTC. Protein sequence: CASSRDRGFYEQYF.